The 27 T cell receptor beta chains listed next were all sequenced from one sample in a study of radiotherapy plus CTLA-4 blockade in lung cancer (dated by TCRdb to the late 2010s). Libraries were constructed by the immunoSEQ multiplex PCR assay. Imported from immuneACCESS, the table was reduced by TCRdb to in-frame sequences with V and J called. These copies leave out some clones; in studies compared against another copy, an unresolved V gene accounts for under half, and the cause of the remainder is not known. The table for this sample lists roughly 88,000 clones; about 83% of them were counted only once. Around 0.8% of the sample belongs to the ten largest clones. Sequenced material: peripheral blood, taken from a patient treated with radiotherapy plus ipilimumab. The receptors were gathered from a human donor with non-small cell lung cancer who had stable disease on radiotherapy plus ipilimumab.

The chain uses TRBV7-2 and TRBJ1-5; D not certain. V lost 1 base and J 3 bases, leaving 10 bases between the germline ends. Germline values: CDR1 SGHTA, CDR2 FQGNSA. This CDR3 contains 15 residues. The CDR3 spells CASSLVGGPNQPQHF. As DNA, the CDR3 is TGTGCCAGCAGCTTAGTGGGAGGCCCCAATCAGCCCCAGCATTTT.

As DNA, the CDR3 is TGTGCCAGCAGGAGGGGGGGATCGGGTAATGAGCAGTTCTTC. As protein: CASRRGGSGNEQFF. This chain connects TRBV11-1 to TRBJ2-1, with a possible D match to TRBD2 (7 bases). The V gene's germline CDR1 is SGHAT and CDR2 FQDESV (reference sequence). Trimming removed 6 bases from V and 7 bases from J, with 16 bases in between. The CDR3 runs 14 residues.

V is TRBV5-1 and J is TRBJ2-3; either TRBD1 or TRBD2 may supply D (5 bases each). The CDR3 contains 14 residues. Germline assignment: CDR1 SGHRS and CDR2 YFSETQ. V lost 6 bases, J lost 1 base, and 12 bases lay in between. This CDR3 is CASTPGTGTDTQYF. For the CDR3, the DNA is TGCGCCAGCACCCCGGGGACGGGCACAGATACGCAGTATTTT.

The CDR3 DNA reads TGTGCCAGCAGCCCTTGGGATCACTCTGGAAACACCATATATTTT. This translates into CASSPWDHSGNTIYF. The rearrangement joins TRBV9 to TRBJ1-3; no reliable D call. The V and J ends lost 4 bases and 0 bases respectively, with 11 bases between them. The CDR3 loop spans 15 amino acids. CDR1 SGDLS and CDR2 YYNGEE come from the germline V gene.

This chain links TRBV10-2 with TRBJ1-5; D gene ambiguous. The V and J ends lost 3 bases and 1 base respectively, with 10 bases between them. The CDR3 runs 15 residues. Germline CDR1 and CDR2: WSHSY and SAAADI. In nucleotides, the CDR3 is TGCGCCAGCAGTGATACTGGTCTAAGCAATCAGCCCCAGCATTTT. This sequence encodes CASSDTGLSNQPQHF.

J is TRBJ2-1 and V is TRBV28; D ambiguous. The CDR3 length is 15 residues. V lost 6 bases and J 5 bases, leaving 17 bases between the germline ends. Germline V gene sequence: CDR1 MDHEN, CDR2 SYDVKM. As DNA, the CDR3 is TGTGCCAGCAGGGGTCCCCACAGATTCGACAATGAGCAGTTCTTC. Translated, it gives CASRGPHRFDNEQFF.

This rearrangement joins TRBV27 to TRBJ1-5; weak D call: TRBD1 (5 bases). Germline V gene sequence: CDR1 MNHEY, CDR2 SMNVEV (reference sequence). This CDR3 spans 14 amino acids. V was shortened by 2 bases and J by 6 bases, with 11 bases between the two germline ends. The CDR3 reads CASSLRGGSQPQHF. The CDR3 DNA reads as TGTGCCAGCAGTTTACGCGGGGGAAGTCAGCCCCAGCATTTT.

The rearrangement joins TRBV28 to TRBJ2-5; D is undetermined. V lost 8 bases, J lost 9 bases, and 16 bases lay in between. The CDR3 spans 12 residues. CDR1 and CDR2 from the germline V gene are MDHEN and SYDVKM. The CDR3 protein is CASQQFPRAQYF. The CDR3, as DNA: TGTGCCAGCCAACAGTTCCCTCGGGCCCAGTACTTC.

This chain links TRBV7-8 with TRBJ2-1; TRBD2 matches at 7 bases. The V segment lost 5 bases and the J segment 0 bases; nucleotides outside the gene matches: 7. Looked up from germline, CDR1 is SGHVS and CDR2 is FQNEAQ. The CDR3 has 16 amino acids. The CDR3 bases are TGTGCCAGCAGCCCCGGGACTATCGGCTCCTACAATGAGCAGTTCTTC. As protein: CASSPGTIGSYNEQFF.

The chain links TRBV5-1 to TRBJ2-5; 7 positions agree with TRBD1. The CDR3 sequence is 16 residues long. Trimming cost V 0 bases and J 1 base; bases outside gene matches: 6. Looked up from germline, CDR1 is SGHRS and CDR2 is YFSETQ. The CDR3 DNA reads TGCGCCAGCAGCTTGGGAGACAGGGTACTCCAAGAGACCCAGTACTTC. It is translated as CASSLGDRVLQETQYF.

The chain employs TRBV5-1 and TRBJ2-2; 10 bases are a match to TRBD2. The CDR3 covers 18 residues. Trimming cost V 0 bases and J 5 bases; bases outside gene matches: 10. Germline CDR1 is SGHRS and CDR2 is YFSETQ. CDR3 sequence: CASSLGGAGGPGTGELFF. Written as DNA, the CDR3 is TGCGCCAGCAGCTTGGGCGGAGCGGGGGGGCCGGGGACCGGGGAGCTGTTTTTT.

This clone was counted a few times. This chain uses TRBV21-1 with TRBJ1-1; the table's TRBD1 call for D was not verified on the DNA. TRBV21-1 is annotated as a pseudogene. This CDR3 region has 14 residues. The CDR3 loop reads CASSIRTAGTEAFF. The CDR3 DNA sequence: TGTGCCAGCAGCATCCGGACAGCTGGCACTGAAGCTTTCTTT.

The J gene is TRBJ2-7, the V gene TRBV18; possible D gene TRBD2, 5 bases. The CDR3 totals 13 residues. The ends were cut back, 3 bases at V and 1 base at J, with 7 bases in the middle. Germline-derived CDR1 and CDR2 are KGHSH and LQKENI. CDR3 protein: CASSPRESYEQYF. The CDR3 DNA reads as TGTGCCAGCTCACCGAGGGAGTCCTACGAGCAGTACTTC.

This chain uses TRBV6-1 with TRBJ1-3, with D perhaps matching TRBD1 (5 bases). The CDR3 has 13 amino acids. The ends were cut back, 4 bases at V and 4 bases at J, with 8 bases in the middle. CDR1 and CDR2 (germline): MNHNS, SASEGT. CDR3 DNA sequence: TGTGCCAGCAGTGTAGGGGTCGGAAACACCATATATTTT. Translated, it gives CASSVGVGNTIYF.

The chain joins TRBV6-1 to TRBJ2-7; 9 nucleotides line up with TRBD1. Per germline, CDR1 MNHNS and CDR2 SASEGT. This CDR3 is built from 15 residues. V dropped 3 bases and J dropped 6; count of bases not matched to a gene: 9. CDR3 nucleotide sequence: TGTGCCAGCAGTGAGGAGACAGGGGGGCATCGCGAGCAGTACTTC. As protein: CASSEETGGHREQYF.

The chain joins TRBV6-1 to TRBJ1-1; D is perhaps TRBD1 (5 bases). This CDR3 contains 14 residues. Trimming removed 7 bases at V and 1 base at J, with 13 bases between. Germline V lookup: CDR1 MNHNS, CDR2 SASEGT. The CDR3 coding sequence is TGTGCCAGCATCCCAGGGTGGGGGAACACTGAAGCTTTCTTT. It is translated as CASIPGWGNTEAFF.

The rearrangement links TRBV11-1 to TRBJ2-3, with 8 bases lining up with TRBD2. Trimming took 3 bases from V and 3 from J; bases not matched to a gene: 8. The CDR3 is made up of 16 amino acids. Germline CDR1 reads SGHAT; CDR2 reads FQDESV (reference sequence). The CDR3 loop is CASSFGTSFATDTQYF. In DNA form, the CDR3 reads TGTGCCAGCAGCTTCGGGACTAGTTTCGCGACAGATACGCAGTATTTT.

The chain joins TRBV28 to TRBJ2-7; 8 nucleotides agree with TRBD1. This CDR3 is 13 amino acids long. Per the germline V gene, CDR1 is MDHEN and CDR2 is SYDVKM. In nucleotides, the CDR3 is TGTGCAGCCGGGACAGGAGGGGGCTACGAGCAGTACTTC. This codes for CAAGTGGGYEQYF.

The V and J genes are TRBV30 and TRBJ1-4; the D is unclear. Trimming took 1 base from V and 0 from J, leaving 3 bases between them. Germline-derived CDR1 and CDR2 are GTSNPN and SVGIG (reference sequence). This CDR3 has 13 amino acids. The CDR3 DNA reads TGTGCCTGGAGTGGGACAACTAATGAAAAACTGTTTTTT. Residues: CAWSGTTNEKLFF.

J is TRBJ1-1 and V is TRBV19; TRBD1 is a possible D gene (5 bases). The ends were cut back, 3 bases at V and 6 bases at J, with 14 bases in the middle. Germline CDR1 is LNHDA and CDR2 is SQIVND (reference sequence). The CDR3 is 14 amino acids. CDR3 coding DNA: TGTGCCAGTAGTATTAGTAGGGGAGGTGCTGAAGCTTTCTTT. Residues: CASSISRGGAEAFF.

The chain's CDR3 is CASSLVGREETQYF. For the CDR3, the DNA is TGCGCCAGCAGCTTGGTGGGCAGGGAAGAGACCCAGTACTTC. The genes are TRBV5-1 and TRBJ2-5; tentatively, D is TRBD1 (5 bases). This CDR3 spans 14 amino acids. Germline-derived CDR1 and CDR2 are SGHRS and YFSETQ. V was shortened by 0 bases and J by 3 bases, with 9 bases between the two germline ends.

The genes are TRBV7-3 and TRBJ2-7, with D maybe TRBD2 (5 bases). V gave up 0 bases and J gave up 2 bases, with 8 bases separating them. The CDR3 is 14 residues long. The germline gives CDR1 SGHTA, CDR2 FQGTGA. The CDR3 is CASSLTAGTYEQYF. The DNA of the CDR3 is TGTGCCAGCAGCTTAACGGCGGGTACCTACGAGCAGTACTTC.

About this clone: The junction departs from germline at one end; a sequencing error may be responsible. This CDR3 is also generated by other DNA sequences in the sample. The chain is built from TRBV7-2 and TRBJ2-1; 10 bases align to TRBD2. This CDR3 contains 16 residues. Germline CDR1 and CDR2: SGHTA and FQGNSA. The CDR3 nucleotides read TGTGCCAGCAGCCTAGCAGCGGGGGGGCAATACAATGAGCAGTTCTTC. Translation: CASSLAAGGQYNEQFF.

This chain joins TRBV6-5 and TRBJ2-6; no firm D call. Deletions cut 7 bases from V and 2 bases from J, with 12 bases between. The germline V gene encodes CDR1 MNHEY and CDR2 SVGAGI. This CDR3 is 15 amino acids long. The CDR3 sequence is CASKGPMTGANVLTF. The DNA for the CDR3 is TGTGCCAGCAAGGGTCCAATGACTGGGGCCAACGTCCTGACTTTC.

The CDR3 loop reads CASSESSGQGEKLFF. The CDR3 DNA reads TGCGCCAGCAGTGAGTCCTCCGGACAGGGTGAAAAACTGTTTTTT. The chain couples TRBV10-2 to TRBJ1-4, with 8 bases identical to TRBD1. After removal of 0 bases from V and 7 bases from J, the junction contained 4 bases not matched to a gene. Germline V lookup: CDR1 WSHSY, CDR2 SAAADI. The CDR3 consists of 15 residues.

Written as DNA, the CDR3 is TGTGCCAGCAGCGGTTCCGTGGACAGGGGGCGACAAGAGACCCAGTACTTC. It is translated as CASSGSVDRGRQETQYF. This chain uses TRBV9 with TRBJ2-5; TRBD1 aligns across 11 bases. This CDR3 comprises 17 residues. In germline, CDR1 is SGDLS, CDR2 YYNGEE. V lost 3 bases, J lost 2 bases, and 9 bases stayed unmatched.

V and J are TRBV18 and TRBJ1-4, with TRBD1 matching 8 bases. V was pared by 3 bases and J by 8 bases, with 8 bases of the junction left unmatched. Germline CDR1 is KGHSH and CDR2 is LQKENI. This CDR3 contains 15 residues. The CDR3 DNA follows: TGTGCCAGCTCACCGGAGACAGGGGCATACGAAAAACTGTTTTTT. Translating gives CASSPETGAYEKLFF.